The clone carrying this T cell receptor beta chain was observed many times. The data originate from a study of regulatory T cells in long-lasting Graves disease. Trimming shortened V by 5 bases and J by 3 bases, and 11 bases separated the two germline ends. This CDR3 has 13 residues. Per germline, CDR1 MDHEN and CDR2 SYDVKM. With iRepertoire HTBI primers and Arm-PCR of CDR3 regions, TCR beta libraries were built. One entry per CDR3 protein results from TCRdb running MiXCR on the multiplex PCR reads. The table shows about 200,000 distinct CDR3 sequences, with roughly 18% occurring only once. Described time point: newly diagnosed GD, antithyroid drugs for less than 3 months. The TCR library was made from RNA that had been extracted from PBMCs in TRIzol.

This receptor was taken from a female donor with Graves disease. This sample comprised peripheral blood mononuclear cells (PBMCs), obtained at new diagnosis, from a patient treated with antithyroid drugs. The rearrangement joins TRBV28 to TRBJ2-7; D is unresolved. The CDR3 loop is CASSRALLYEQYF. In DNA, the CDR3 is TGTGCCAGCAGTAGGGCCCTACTCTACGAGCAGTACTTC.